The text below deals with one T cell receptor beta chain. Its specificity is not known. The PCR had 60 Vbeta and 13 Jbeta primers. The data were produced by immunoSEQ multiplex PCR, yet TCRdb's version contains in-frame clones alone and is incomplete. Found here are 150,000 to 200,000 clones, over 80% of them singletons; the top ten hold about 1.6%. Germline V lookup: CDR1 SGHTA, CDR2 FQGNSA. With 6 bases clipped from V and 1 base from J, the junction kept 7 bases outside the gene matches. The CDR3 has 16 residues. This sample stems from a study of cytomegalovirus exposure and HLA in healthy donors. Study-wide points: Later, an analysis found that common viral pathogens appeared to be linked with several of the most significant clusters. The authors enumerated around 150 TCR beta chains as linked to cytomegalovirus. In a later analysis, V- and J-gene trimming of beta chains associated with a DCLRE1C missense variant, replicated independently.

Healthy individuals who donated bone marrow served as the donors. The chain links TRBV7-2 to TRBJ2-5; TRBD2 agrees at 11 bases. The material sequenced was PBMCs. This receptor was identified in a girl aged 10 to 17 in good health and CMV-seropositive. CDR3 nucleotides: TGTGCCAGCAGGTTCACTAGCGGGGGAACCCAAGAGACCCAGTACTTC. It translates to CASRFTSGGTQETQYF.